The entry that follows covers one TCR beta chain sequence. No antigen is known for it. This entry is derived from a study of OX40 agonist ivuxolimab in advanced cancers. For the study at large: Patients enrolled in dose escalation were diagnosed with hepatocellular carcinoma, melanoma, renal cell or head and neck cancer.

Produced via immunoSEQ multiplex PCR; TCRdb's table is partial and in-frame only. This repertoire shows 50,000 or so clones, less than 90% found once; its top ten account for 4.6%. Germline V gene data show CDR1 as SGHAT and CDR2 as FQNNGV. With 6 bases removed from V and 5 bases from J, the gap between germline ends came to 13 bases. The CDR3 has 13 amino acids. Findings and caveats of the study: CD4+ and CD8+ T cells in blood underwent clonal expansion by week 6 at 0.1 to 3.0 mg/kg.

The specimen comprised CD4+ or CD8+ T cells sorted from blood, sampled in a trial of the OX40 agonist ivuxolimab. The source of this sequence is an adult with an advanced solid tumor such as melanoma, head and neck, liver or kidney cancer. The chain links TRBV11-2 to TRBJ1-1; tentatively, D is TRBD1 (6 bases). CDR3 loop: CASSSQGRTEAFF. The CDR3 bases are TGTGCCAGCAGTTCCCAGGGGCGAACTGAAGCTTTCTTT. The full variable domain, in which reference TRBV11-2 and TRBJ1-1 provide the parts outside the CDR3, is EAGVAQSPRYKIIEKRQSVAFWCNPISGHATLYWYQQILGQGPKLLIQFQNNGVVDDSQLPKDRFSAERLKGVDSTLKIQPAKLEDSAVYLCASSSQGRTEAFFGQGTRLTVV.